Sequencing of this T cell receptor (beta chain) was carried out in a study of spatial heterogeneity in lung cancer. Study-level background: Unique TCR and UMI combinations averaged more than ten appearances each in raw reads. Study findings and constraints: At resection, ubiquitous expanded tumor TCRs appeared in blood more than at follow-up.

Noted time point: sample taken at primary tumor resection. No cells were sorted before sequencing. The whole RNA sequenced was extracted from tumor, nontumor lung or frozen PBMC. Unique molecular identifiers, one per molecule, were present on every TCR cDNA molecule. TCRdb reprocessed the 5' RACE reads with MiXCR, giving one entry per CDR3 protein. Seen here are approximately 40,000 distinct CDR3 sequences, around 15% observed once, and the top ten hold 55% to 70%. This clonotype was picked up a small number of times. Its antigen is still unknown. CDR3 length equals 14 residues. Germline CDR1 SGHRS, CDR2 YFSETQ. Trimming took 1 base from V and 7 from J; bases not matched to a gene: 4.

The material was PBMCs, obtained at surgery. This clonotype was sampled from a male donor with early-stage non-small cell lung cancer. This chain joins TRBV5-1 and TRBJ2-1, with 8 bases lining up with TRBD2. The CDR3 DNA follows: TGCGCCAGCAGCTTGTACGAGCGGGGGAATGAGCAGTTCTTC. Protein: CASSLYERGNEQFF.